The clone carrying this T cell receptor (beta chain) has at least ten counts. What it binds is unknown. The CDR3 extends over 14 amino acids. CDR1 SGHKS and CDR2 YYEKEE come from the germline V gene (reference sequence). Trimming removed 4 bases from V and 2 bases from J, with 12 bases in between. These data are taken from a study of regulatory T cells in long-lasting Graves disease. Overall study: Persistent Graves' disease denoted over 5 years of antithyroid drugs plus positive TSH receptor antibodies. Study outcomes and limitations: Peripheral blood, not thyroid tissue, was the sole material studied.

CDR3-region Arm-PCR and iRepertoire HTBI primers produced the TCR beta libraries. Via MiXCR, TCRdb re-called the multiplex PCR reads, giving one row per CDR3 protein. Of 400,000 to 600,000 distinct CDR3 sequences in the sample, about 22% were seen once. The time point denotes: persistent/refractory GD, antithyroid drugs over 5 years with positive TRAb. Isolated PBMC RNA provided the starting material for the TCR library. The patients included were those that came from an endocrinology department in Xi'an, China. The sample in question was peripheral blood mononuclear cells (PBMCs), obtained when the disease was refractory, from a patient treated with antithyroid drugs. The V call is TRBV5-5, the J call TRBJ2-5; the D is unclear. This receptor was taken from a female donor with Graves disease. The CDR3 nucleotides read TGTGCCAGCAGCCCCCAGGACCTACAAGAGACCCAGTACTTC. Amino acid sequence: CASSPQDLQETQYF.